These 9 T cell receptor beta chains came from one sample sequenced in a study of T cell repertoires in cytomegalovirus infection. TCRdb called the reads again in MiXCR, with one record for every CDR3 protein. Of around 450,000 distinct CDR3 sequences listed, approximately 11% are singletons. Source material: PBMCs. These receptors were taken from a human donor in good health (CMV status not recorded). Some clones in this sample may be carry-over from other donors' samples.

Comments on this clonotype: This clone may be a read error of a much larger clone one base away. V and J are TRBV6-5 and TRBJ1-1; the D gene is possibly TRBD1 (6 bases). The V end lost 4 bases, the J end lost 6 bases, and 18 bases lay between the germline ends. CDR3 length: 15 amino acids. Germline CDR1 and CDR2: MNHEY and SVGAGI. The CDR3 reads CASSCSSRGGSEAFF. In DNA form, the CDR3 reads TGTGCCAGCAGTTGCTCGAGCAGGGGAGGCTCTGAAGCTTTCTTT.

This clonotype was found many times. V and J are TRBV5-1 and TRBJ2-7; TRBD2 aligns across 11 bases. This CDR3 is 18 amino acids long. CDR1 is SGHRS, CDR2 YFSETQ, per germline. V lost 2 bases and J lost 0; bases outside the gene matches: 10. CDR3 nucleotide sequence: TGCGCCAGCAGCTTCGGGCTAGCGGGGGGACCCGCCTCCTACGAGCAGTACTTC. It codes for CASSFGLAGGPASYEQYF.

This clonotype showed up just a few times. This sequence joins TRBV20-1 and TRBJ2-1; 10 nucleotides line up with TRBD2. CDR1 DFQATT and CDR2 SNEGSKA come from the germline V gene (reference sequence). The CDR3 runs to 15 residues. Losses at the gene ends were 6 bases for V and 5 bases for J; bases not matched to a gene: 10. CDR3 DNA: TGCAGTGCACACTTTCTAGCGGGAGATGACAATGAGCAGTTCTTC. It specifies CSAHFLAGDDNEQFF.

The sample holds many counts of this clonotype. The chain recombines TRBV7-2 with TRBJ1-3; D may be TRBD1 (5 bases). Per the germline V gene, CDR1 is SGHTA and CDR2 is FQGNSA. V lost 5 bases, J lost 0 bases, and 17 bases lay in between. The CDR3 has 17 residues. CDR3 nucleotides: TGTGCCAGCAGCCCCGGGTCAGGGCTATCCTCTGGAAACACCATATATTTT. Protein sequence: CASSPGSGLSSGNTIYF.

This clonotype was seen at least ten times. The chain has TRBV5-6 and TRBJ1-2; weak D call: TRBD1 (6 bases). V was cut by 0 bases and J by 5 bases, with 17 bases left in between. CDR3 length: 16 residues. From germline, CDR1 is SGHDT and CDR2 YYEEEE. CDR3 nucleotides: TGTGCCAGCAGCTTGGAACGACAGGTGGCGGATTATGGCTACACCTTC. This gives the protein CASSLERQVADYGYTF. Filled out from reference TRBV5-6 and TRBJ1-2, the complete variable domain reads DAGVTQSPTHLIKTRGQQVTLRCSPKSGHDTVSWYQQALGQGPQFIFQYYEEEERQRGNFPDRFSGHQFPNYSSELNVNALLLGDSALYLCASSLERQVADYGYTFGSGTRLTVV.

This clonotype appeared many times. V gene TRBV7-9 combines with J gene TRBJ1-5; D is unclear. This CDR3 comprises 16 residues. V lost 2 bases and J 0 bases, leaving 11 bases between the germline ends. CDR1 is SEHNR, CDR2 FQNEAQ, per germline (reference sequence). CDR3 sequence reads: CASSLLSGSSNQPQHF. CDR3 DNA: TGTGCCAGCAGCTTACTCTCGGGGTCTAGCAATCAGCCCCAGCATTTT.

This clonotype has a count of ten or more. J is TRBJ2-7 and V is TRBV4-2; 12 bases match TRBD2. In germline, CDR1 is LGHNA, CDR2 YNFKEQ. V was clipped by 0 bases and J by 1 base; unmatched bases: 4. This CDR3 spans 17 amino acids. CDR3 sequence reads: CASSQDLTSGGSYEQYF. The CDR3 nucleotides are TGTGCCAGCAGCCAAGATCTAACTAGCGGGGGGTCCTACGAGCAGTACTTC.

There are many counts of this clonotype. V gene TRBV19 combines with J gene TRBJ1-2, with D hard to call. The V end was cut by 3 bases, the J end by 6 bases, with 11 bases between. The CDR3 sequence is 13 residues long. The germline gives CDR1 LNHDA, CDR2 SQIVND (reference sequence). CDR3 sequence reads: CASSIGRGDGYTF. The CDR3 DNA follows: TGTGCCAGTAGTATTGGTCGTGGCGATGGCTACACCTTC.

This chain joins TRBV24-1 and TRBJ1-5; maybe TRBD1 (6 bases). Between the trimmed V and J ends, which lost 4 bases and 4 bases, there was a span of 13 bases. CDR1 and CDR2 from the germline V gene are KGHDR and SFDVKD. The CDR3 runs to 15 residues. The CDR3 DNA follows: TGTGCCACCAGTGACCCCCGGGACATTAATCAGCCCCAGCATTTT. Amino acid sequence: CATSDPRDINQPQHF.